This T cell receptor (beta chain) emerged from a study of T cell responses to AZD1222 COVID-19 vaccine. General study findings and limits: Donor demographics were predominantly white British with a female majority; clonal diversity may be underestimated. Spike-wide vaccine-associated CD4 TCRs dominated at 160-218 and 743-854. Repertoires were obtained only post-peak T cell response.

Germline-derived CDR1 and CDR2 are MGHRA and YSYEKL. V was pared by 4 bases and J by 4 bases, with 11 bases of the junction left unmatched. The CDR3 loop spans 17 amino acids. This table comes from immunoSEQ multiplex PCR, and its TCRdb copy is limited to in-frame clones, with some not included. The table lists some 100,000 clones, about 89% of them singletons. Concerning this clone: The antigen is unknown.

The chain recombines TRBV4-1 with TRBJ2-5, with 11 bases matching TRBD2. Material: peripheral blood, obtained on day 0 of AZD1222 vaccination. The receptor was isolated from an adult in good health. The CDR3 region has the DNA TGCGCCAGCAGCCGCACACTCCTAGCGGGGGGTTCAGAGACCCAGTACTTC. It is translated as CASSRTLLAGGSETQYF.